One sample yielded the 30 T cell receptor beta chains listed below, sequenced in a study of shared clonotypes between healthy human individuals. Only in-frame clones appear in the TCRdb table, and some are missing; sequencing was by immunoSEQ multiplex PCR. The sample has roughly 1.4 million clones; 98% to 99% are singletons. Material for sequencing was naive CD4+ T cells sorted from blood. Subset of the sample: CD45RA+ positively selected. Receptors originate from a young man in good health.

J is TRBJ2-1 and V is TRBV4-3; D might be TRBD2 (6 bases). Trimming stripped 5 bases from V and 6 bases from J, with 17 bases between. The CDR3 extends over 15 amino acids. Germline CDR1 is LGHNA and CDR2 is YSLEER. CDR3 DNA sequence: TGCGCCAGCAGCTCCTTCGGGGGAGGCTTCAATGAGCAGTTCTTC. Its translation: CASSSFGGGFNEQFF.

V usage is TRBV15 and J usage is TRBJ2-1, with D perhaps matching TRBD1 or TRBD2 (5 bases each). Looked up from germline, CDR1 is LNHNV and CDR2 is YYDKDF (reference sequence). This CDR3 spans 17 amino acids. V was shortened by 0 bases and J by 0 bases, with 12 bases between the two germline ends. The CDR3 DNA reads TGTGCCACCAGCAGAGATCCGGGGCGACACTCCTACAATGAGCAGTTCTTC. Translation: CATSRDPGRHSYNEQFF. Full variable domain (missing parts from reference TRBV15 and TRBJ2-1): DAMVIQNPRYQVTQFGKPVTLSCSQTLNHNVMYWYQQKSSQAPKLLFHYYDKDFNNEADTPDNFQSRRPNTSFCFLDIRSPGLGDTAMYLCATSRDPGRHSYNEQFFGPGTRLTVL.

This clone showed up just once. The V gene is TRBV6-1, the J gene TRBJ2-7; tentatively, D is TRBD1 (6 bases). There are 13 residues in the CDR3. Trimming shortened V by 8 bases and J by 2 bases, and 13 bases separated the two germline ends. Per the germline V gene, CDR1 is MNHNS and CDR2 is SASEGT. CDR3 in DNA: TGTGCCAGCCAATCGGACAGACCCTACGAGCAGTACTTC. Translation: CASQSDRPYEQYF.

J is TRBJ1-4 and V is TRBV4-3; D not resolved. V lost 4 bases and J 8 bases, leaving 11 bases between the germline ends. The CDR3 has 13 amino acids. CDR1 and CDR2 from the germline V gene are LGHNA and YSLEER. The CDR3 loop reads CASSPSEEEKLFF. The CDR3, as DNA: TGCGCCAGCAGCCCGTCGGAGGAGGAAAAACTGTTTTTT.

Turning to this clone: Distinct nucleotide sequences in the sample also encode this CDR3. This chain joins TRBV5-4 and TRBJ2-1; D gene unclear. The V gene lost 0 bases and the J gene lost 4 bases, with 5 bases spanning the gap. CDR3 length equals 13 residues. In germline, CDR1 is SGHNT, CDR2 YYREEE (reference sequence). The CDR3 is CASSLDSYNEQFF. The CDR3 DNA reads as TGTGCCAGCAGCTTGGACAGTTACAATGAGCAGTTCTTC.

The chain carries TRBV11-2 and TRBJ2-4; tentatively, D is TRBD2 (6 bases). V was shortened by 1 base and J by 6 bases, with 19 bases between the two germline ends. There are 17 residues in the CDR3. In germline, CDR1 is SGHAT, CDR2 FQNNGV. The DNA for the CDR3 is TGTGCCAGCAGCTTAGTGGGGGGTAATTCAATTGGAAACATTCAGTACTTC. Protein product: CASSLVGGNSIGNIQYF. The full variable domain, rest sourced from reference TRBV11-2 and TRBJ2-4, is EAGVAQSPRYKIIEKRQSVAFWCNPISGHATLYWYQQILGQGPKLLIQFQNNGVVDDSQLPKDRFSAERLKGVDSTLKIQPAKLEDSAVYLCASSLVGGNSIGNIQYFGAGTRLSVL.

The chain carries TRBV28 and TRBJ1-5; D unclear. Trimming shortened V by 5 bases and J by 1 base, and 15 bases separated the two germline ends. The CDR3 runs 16 residues. From germline, CDR1 is MDHEN and CDR2 SYDVKM. This CDR3 reads CASSPESIGSNQPQHF. The CDR3 region has the DNA TGTGCCAGCAGTCCCGAGTCCATCGGGAGCAATCAGCCCCAGCATTTT.

This clone has just one count. The chain has TRBV19 and TRBJ2-3; 14 bases fit TRBD2. From germline, CDR1 is LNHDA and CDR2 SQIVND (reference sequence). V dropped 8 bases and J dropped 7; count of bases not matched to a gene: 5. The CDR3 length is 14 residues. Written as DNA, the CDR3 is TGTGCCAGTCGACTAGCGGGAGGGCCAAATACGCAGTATTTT. Its translation is CASRLAGGPNTQYF.

The V gene is TRBV19, the J gene TRBJ1-3; D remains unclear. This CDR3 contains 14 residues. V shed 3 bases and J shed 2 bases, with 8 bases lying between them. The germline V gene encodes CDR1 LNHDA and CDR2 SQIVND (reference sequence). The CDR3 sequence: CASSIGSAGNTIYF. As DNA, the CDR3 is TGTGCCAGTAGTATTGGGAGCGCTGGAAACACCATATATTTT.

This rearrangement joins TRBV18 to TRBJ1-5; D gene unclear. This CDR3 is built from 15 residues. Trimming took 2 bases from V and 0 from J, leaving 8 bases between them. The germline gives CDR1 KGHSH, CDR2 LQKENI. The CDR3 spells CASSPAGGSNQPQHF. CDR3 bases: TGTGCCAGCTCACCAGCAGGAGGTAGCAATCAGCCCCAGCATTTT.

The chain has TRBV6-5 and TRBJ1-1; possible D gene TRBD1, 6 bases. The CDR3 consists of 15 residues. Germline V gives CDR1 MNHEY, CDR2 SVGAGI. Deletions cut 0 bases from V and 7 bases from J, with 15 bases between. CDR3 sequence (DNA): TGTGCCAGCAGTTACTCCCGGCAGGGGCGGAGTGAAGCTTTCTTT. Translation: CASSYSRQGRSEAFF.

The chain recombines TRBV19 with TRBJ1-1; 8 bases align to TRBD1. Trimming cost V 4 bases and J 4 bases; bases outside gene matches: 5. CDR1 is LNHDA and CDR2 is SQIVND in the germline V gene (reference sequence). This CDR3 has 14 residues. The chain's CDR3 is CASSTDRGGTEAFF. CDR3 nucleotides: TGTGCCAGTAGTACAGACAGGGGCGGCACTGAAGCTTTCTTT.

This chain links TRBV7-2 with TRBJ2-7; 9 bases are shared with TRBD1. Germline V CDR1 and CDR2: SGHTA, FQGNSA. The J segment lost 5 bases and the V segment lost 6 bases, leaving 8 bases of the junction unmatched. The CDR3 spans 14 residues. The CDR3 protein is CASRETGTGHEQYF. The CDR3, as DNA: TGTGCCAGCAGGGAGACCGGGACAGGGCACGAGCAGTACTTC.

This sequence joins TRBV4-2 and TRBJ2-7; D not resolved. Germline CDR1 and CDR2: LGHNA and YNFKEQ. This CDR3 has 16 amino acids. The V end lost 4 bases, the J end lost 6 bases, and 22 bases lay between the germline ends. CDR3 residues: CASSPRSRASVFEQYF. The CDR3 nucleotides are TGTGCCAGCAGCCCAAGATCCCGGGCGTCTGTATTCGAGCAGTACTTC.

The V gene is TRBV11-2, the J gene TRBJ2-3; 10 nucleotides agree with TRBD2. CDR3 length: 20 amino acids. Per germline, CDR1 SGHAT and CDR2 FQNNGV. V lost 0 bases, J lost 3 bases, and 15 bases stayed unmatched. CDR3 bases: TGTGCCAGCAGCTTAGAGGCTTTCCTAGCGGGAGCCCCCTTAACAGATACGCAGTATTTT. It specifies CASSLEAFLAGAPLTDTQYF. Variable domain in full (rest from reference TRBV11-2 and TRBJ2-3): EAGVAQSPRYKIIEKRQSVAFWCNPISGHATLYWYQQILGQGPKLLIQFQNNGVVDDSQLPKDRFSAERLKGVDSTLKIQPAKLEDSAVYLCASSLEAFLAGAPLTDTQYFGPGTRLTVL.

Details on this clone: The identical CDR3 is also encoded by other nucleotide sequences in the sample. The V gene is TRBV18, the J gene TRBJ2-7; D is possibly TRBD1 (5 bases). V shed 2 bases and J shed 5 bases, with 7 bases lying between them. The germline V gene has CDR1 KGHSH and CDR2 LQKENI. The CDR3 totals 12 residues. CDR3 in DNA: TGTGCCAGCTCACCAAAGGGGAACGAGCAGTACTTC. Its protein product is CASSPKGNEQYF.

The chain links TRBV4-1 to TRBJ2-5; 8 bases fit TRBD1. Unmatched junction bases numbered 10, after V lost 1 base and J lost 6 bases. This CDR3 is built from 16 residues. CDR1 and CDR2 (germline): MGHRA, YSYEKL. The CDR3 DNA is TGCGCCAGCAGCCAAGTCGGGCCAGGGGGCCTGAAGACCCAGTACTTC. Its protein product is CASSQVGPGGLKTQYF.

The genes are TRBV7-7 and TRBJ2-5; D remains ambiguous. CDR3 length: 15 amino acids. Germline CDR1 reads SSHAT; CDR2 reads FNYEAQ (reference sequence). V shed 5 bases and J shed 2 bases, with 15 bases lying between them. CDR3 in amino acids: CASSINPGTQETQYF. The CDR3 DNA sequence: TGTGCCAGCAGCATCAACCCAGGAACTCAAGAGACCCAGTACTTC.

This clone appeared a single time. The chain carries TRBV28 and TRBJ2-7, with a tentative D call TRBD2 (5 bases). The CDR3 runs 13 residues. Trimming stripped 6 bases from V and 9 bases from J, with 18 bases between. Germline CDR1 MDHEN, CDR2 SYDVKM. CDR3 DNA: TGTGCCAGCAGCCCAGACTATCGAGAAGGGCAGTACTTC. Its protein product is CASSPDYREGQYF.

The CDR3 here is CASSLMATVQYEQYF. The CDR3 DNA reads as TGTGCCAGCAGCCTGATGGCGACGGTCCAGTACGAGCAGTACTTC. This chain connects TRBV7-8 to TRBJ2-7; D is ambiguous. The V gene's germline CDR1 is SGHVS and CDR2 FQNEAQ. Trimming stripped 5 bases from V and 4 bases from J, with 18 bases between. The CDR3 runs to 15 residues. Combining the CDR3 with reference TRBV7-8 and TRBJ2-7 gives the whole variable domain GAGVSQSPRYKVAKRGQDVALRCDPISGHVSLFWYQQALGQGPEFLTYFQNEAQLDKSGLPSDRFFAERPEGSVSTLKIQRTQQEDSAVYLCASSLMATVQYEQYFGPGTRLTVT.

The table lists this clone with a count of one. The CDR3 loop is CASSPQWGRIQETQYF. The CDR3 bases are TGTGCCAGCTCACCACAGTGGGGCCGAATTCAAGAGACCCAGTACTTC. The genes are TRBV18 and TRBJ2-5; a weak D match, TRBD1 (5 bases). Germline assignment: CDR1 KGHSH and CDR2 LQKENI. V shed 1 base and J shed 2 bases, with 14 bases lying between them. The CDR3 spans 16 residues.

The chain uses TRBV19 and TRBJ1-2, with D perhaps TRBD1 (5 bases). Germline values: CDR1 LNHDA, CDR2 SQIVND (reference sequence). The CDR3 extends over 12 amino acids. V lost 5 bases, J lost 13 bases, and 17 bases lay in between. The CDR3 DNA sequence: TGTGCCAGTAGTTTCCTCGGGGCGACCGGCACCTTC. This translates into CASSFLGATGTF.

The chain has TRBV4-3 and TRBJ2-2; 7 bases align to TRBD2. The V gene end was trimmed by 3 bases and the J gene end by 6 bases; junction bases not matched to a gene: 7. Germline CDR1 is LGHNA and CDR2 is YSLEER. The length of the CDR3 is 15 residues. The CDR3 protein is CASSHSTSWAGELFF. The CDR3, as DNA: TGCGCCAGCAGCCATTCGACTAGCTGGGCCGGGGAGCTGTTTTTT.

This chain uses TRBV2 with TRBJ2-7; D possibly matches TRBD1 or TRBD2 (5 bases each). Germline CDR1 SNHLY, CDR2 FYNNEI. V was clipped by 8 bases and J by 2 bases, with 16 bases between them. This CDR3 comprises 14 residues. CDR3 nucleotides: TGTGCCAGCGTGCTCCGGGACGGCACCTACGAGCAGTACTTC. Its translation: CASVLRDGTYEQYF.

This chain joins TRBV5-1 and TRBJ2-1, with 11 bases aligning to TRBD2. CDR1 is SGHRS and CDR2 is YFSETQ in the germline V gene. This CDR3 region has 14 residues. Trimming cost V 6 bases and J 8 bases; bases outside gene matches: 7. For the CDR3, the DNA is TGCGCCAGCACACTAGCGGGAGACGTCCATGAGCAGTTCTTC. Encoded protein: CASTLAGDVHEQFF.

The chain couples TRBV29-1 to TRBJ2-1; TRBD1 matches 9 bases. Germline CDR1 is SQVTM and CDR2 is ANQGSEA. CDR3 length: 13 amino acids. With V trimmed by 7 bases and J by 3 bases, 4 bases remained unmatched. The CDR3 nucleotides are TGCAGCGAACGACAGGGGGTCTACAATGAGCAGTTCTTC. It translates to CSERQGVYNEQFF.

This chain links TRBV29-1 with TRBJ2-3; D unclear. CDR3 length equals 13 residues. The ends were cut back, 1 base at V and 5 bases at J, with 10 bases in the middle. Germline loops: CDR1 SQVTM, CDR2 ANQGSEA. The CDR3 bases are TGCAGCGTTGAAGGTAATCGGCAAGATACGCAGTATTTT. Protein product: CSVEGNRQDTQYF.

The chain is built from TRBV9 and TRBJ2-3; 7 nucleotides line up with TRBD1. The CDR3 totals 16 residues. Germline V gene data show CDR1 as SGDLS and CDR2 as YYNGEE. Germline trimming cut 1 base from V and 2 bases from J; bases unmatched to any gene: 7. CDR3 sequence reads: CASSVYDRAITDTQYF. CDR3 coding DNA: TGTGCCAGCAGCGTATATGACAGGGCAATCACAGATACGCAGTATTTT.

The V call is TRBV7-6, the J call TRBJ1-1, with a tentative D call TRBD1 (5 bases). This CDR3 has 13 residues. Germline CDR1 is SGHVS and CDR2 is FNYEAQ. Trimming took off 5 bases at V and 1 base at J, with 8 bases between the two ends. CDR3: CASSRGRNTEAFF. CDR3 nucleotide sequence: TGTGCCAGCAGCCGGGGACGGAACACTGAAGCTTTCTTT.

The gene calls are TRBV28 and TRBJ1-5; D ambiguous. The CDR3 contains 12 residues. Germline V gene lookup returns CDR1 MDHEN and CDR2 SYDVKM. Trimming removed 7 bases from V and 15 bases from J, with 19 bases in between. The CDR3, as DNA: TGTGCCAGCATCCTTACTCCCCACATTTGGCATTTT. Protein: CASILTPHIWHF.